What follows are 7 T cell receptor beta chains derived from one specimen sequenced in a study of blood T cell repertoires in COVID-19. Some clones are missing from TCRdb's copy, which holds only in-frame ones; the method was immunoSEQ multiplex PCR. Of a few hundred thousand clones detected, 87% appear once; the ten largest clones hold about 2%. Sequenced: peripheral blood. Receptors were obtained from a woman aged 45-65 years who had recovered from COVID-19.

The J gene is TRBJ1-5, the V gene TRBV7-2, with 8 bases lining up with TRBD1. Germline assignment: CDR1 SGHTA and CDR2 FQGNSA. Germline trimming cut 5 bases from V and 3 bases from J; bases unmatched to any gene: 3. This CDR3 is built from 14 residues. In DNA form, the CDR3 reads TGTGCCAGCAGCCAGGACAGGGTCAATCAGCCCCAGCATTTT. Amino acids: CASSQDRVNQPQHF. Filled out from reference TRBV7-2 and TRBJ1-5, the complete variable domain reads GAGVSQSPSNKVTEKGKDVELRCDPISGHTALYWYRQSLGQGLEFLIYFQGNSAPDKSGLPSDRFSAERTGGSVSTLTIQRTQQEDSAVYLCASSQDRVNQPQHFGDGTRLSIL.

CDR3 sequence: CASSTGGRGYTF. DNA of the CDR3: TGTGCCAGCAGTACAGGGGGTAGGGGCTACACCTTC. The genes are TRBV6-5 and TRBJ1-2; TRBD1 matches 8 bases. The CDR3 length is 12 residues. CDR1 and CDR2 from the germline V gene are MNHEY and SVGAGI. V lost 5 bases and J lost 8; bases outside the gene matches: 4.

A few counts support this clone. The chain uses TRBV5-1 and TRBJ1-4, with D unclear. The V end lost 4 bases, the J end lost 3 bases, and 7 bases lay between the germline ends. Germline V gene data show CDR1 as SGHRS and CDR2 as YFSETQ. This CDR3 is built from 13 residues. CDR3 sequence (DNA): TGCGCCAGCAGCGAGCCCTCTAATGAAAAACTGTTTTTT. This translates into CASSEPSNEKLFF.

The chain links TRBV7-2 to TRBJ2-3; TRBD1 matches 9 bases. CDR1 is SGHTA and CDR2 is FQGNSA in the germline V gene. The CDR3 has 17 residues. V trimming: 1 base; J trimming: 3 bases; junction bases outside the gene matches: 8. The CDR3 region is CASSLGVRTGVTDTQYF. The CDR3 DNA sequence: TGTGCCAGCAGCTTAGGTGTGCGGACAGGGGTAACAGATACGCAGTATTTT.

The sample holds one count of this clone. The chain joins TRBV2 to TRBJ2-7; TRBD2 agrees at 13 bases. CDR3 length equals 17 residues. Germline-derived CDR1 and CDR2 are SNHLY and FYNNEI. The V and J ends lost 5 bases and 0 bases, in that order; junction bases with no gene match: 7. CDR3 in amino acids: CASSHDRTSGSSYEQYF. The CDR3 bases are TGTGCCAGCAGTCACGATCGGACTAGCGGGAGCTCCTACGAGCAGTACTTC.

The chain recombines TRBV7-2 with TRBJ2-1; TRBD2 agrees at 9 bases. CDR1 and CDR2 from the germline V gene are SGHTA and FQGNSA. The CDR3 spans 17 residues. J gave up 4 bases and V 3 bases, and 10 bases lay outside the gene matches. The CDR3, as DNA: TGTGCCAGCAGCTTCTCCGGGACTAGCAGGTATTACAATGAGCAGTTCTTC. The encoded protein is CASSFSGTSRYYNEQFF.

The chain carries TRBV7-2 and TRBJ2-5, with 8 bases lining up with TRBD1. The V gene's germline CDR1 is SGHTA and CDR2 FQGNSA. Trimming took 5 bases from V and 5 from J; bases not matched to a gene: 10. The CDR3 spans 15 residues. The CDR3 sequence: CASSGRTGSAETQYF. The DNA of the CDR3 is TGTGCCAGCAGCGGCAGGACAGGGTCTGCGGAGACCCAGTACTTC.